The clone carrying this T cell receptor beta chain was found many times. The antigen is unknown. TCRdb ran MiXCR on the RT-PCR reads and lists one entry per CDR3 protein. Seen here are 560,000 or so distinct CDR3 sequences, 6% to 9% observed once, and the top ten hold 10% to 15%. This entry belongs to a study of response to subunit inactivated influenza vaccine. The study's findings and limits: Only a handful of new T cells, the authors suggested, are recruited with each seasonal influenza vaccination.

V lost 2 bases to trimming and J lost 7 bases; unmatched junction nucleotides: 5. The CDR3 is 14 residues long. From germline, CDR1 is LGHDT and CDR2 YNNKEL (reference sequence). This chain connects TRBV3-1 to TRBJ1-5, with 7 bases that match TRBD1. This material consisted of PBMCs from blood, taken approximately 25 months after vaccination. The clonotype was recovered from a man aged 50 to 69 who received an inactivated influenza vaccine. The CDR3 spells CASSQTGAGQPQHF. The CDR3 coding sequence is TGTGCCAGCAGCCAAACAGGGGCGGGCCAGCCCCAGCATTTT.